The entry below describes one T cell receptor beta chain. Its specificity is not known. These data are taken from a study of shared clonotypes between healthy human individuals. Study-level background: Donors had three CD4 naive, three CD4 memory, two CD8 naive and one CD8 memory plate apiece. Study results and caveats: Compared with memory subsets, naive subsets generally had larger estimated richness.

Cells designated naive CD8 were CD45RO-negative and were positively selected for CCR7, with terminally differentiated effector memory CD45RA+ cells excluded. The data were produced by immunoSEQ multiplex PCR, yet TCRdb's version contains in-frame clones alone and is incomplete. The sample comprises millions of clones, around 93% of which are singletons, and under 2% rests with the top ten. Material: naive CD8+ T cells from PBMCs. This TCR derives from a man between 18 and 29 years old in good health. Some clones in this sample may be carry-over from other donors' samples.

The CDR3 loop reads CASSQDLGRGVNREQFF. CDR3 bases: TGCGCCAGCAGCCAAGATCTGGGCAGGGGGGTAAACAGGGAGCAGTTCTTC. The chain links TRBV4-1 to TRBJ2-1; tentatively, D is TRBD1 (7 bases). Germline V gene data show CDR1 as MGHRA and CDR2 as YSYEKL. The CDR3 runs to 17 residues. V was trimmed by 0 bases and J by 10 bases, leaving 22 bases between them.